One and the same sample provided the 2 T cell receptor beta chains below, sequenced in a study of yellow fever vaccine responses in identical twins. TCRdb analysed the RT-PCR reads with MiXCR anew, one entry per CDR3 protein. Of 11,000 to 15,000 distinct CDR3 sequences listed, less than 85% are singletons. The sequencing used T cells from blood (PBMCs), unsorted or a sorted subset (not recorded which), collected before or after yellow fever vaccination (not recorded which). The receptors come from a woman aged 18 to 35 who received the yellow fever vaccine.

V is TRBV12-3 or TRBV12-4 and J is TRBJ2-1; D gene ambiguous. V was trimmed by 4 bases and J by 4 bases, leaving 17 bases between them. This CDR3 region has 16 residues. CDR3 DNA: TGTGCCAGCAGTTCCATATGGGGAAAACTTTACAATGAGCAGTTCTTC. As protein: CASSSIWGKLYNEQFF.

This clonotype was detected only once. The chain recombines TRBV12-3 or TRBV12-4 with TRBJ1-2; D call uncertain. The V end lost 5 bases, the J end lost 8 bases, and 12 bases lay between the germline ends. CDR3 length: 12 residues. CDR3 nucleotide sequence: TGTGCCAGCAGTACCCCGACGGGGGGCTACACCTTC. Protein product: CASSTPTGGYTF.